This passage covers 21 T cell receptor beta chains from one sample sequenced in a study of T cells in pancreatic ductal adenocarcinoma. Produced via immunoSEQ multiplex PCR; TCRdb's table is partial and in-frame only. The repertoire has about 31,000 clones, just over 90% of them found once; the top ten carry over 2%. Surgery without prior neoadjuvant therapy was the treatment of the selected pancreatic ductal adenocarcinoma patients. Sequenced input: PBMCs. These receptors were collected from a human donor with pancreatic ductal adenocarcinoma.

V usage is TRBV6-6 and J usage is TRBJ1-1; a weak D match, TRBD1 (6 bases). The CDR3 loop spans 14 amino acids. Trimming pared 0 bases from V and 4 bases from J, leaving 9 bases between. Germline V lookup: CDR1 MNHNY, CDR2 SVGAGI (reference sequence). This CDR3 reads CASSYSLGGTEAFF. The CDR3 nucleotides are TGTGCCAGCAGTTACTCGTTAGGGGGCACTGAAGCTTTCTTT.

This clone occurred a few times. V and J are TRBV4-2 and TRBJ2-7, with TRBD1 matching over 9 bases. Germline CDR1 LGHNA, CDR2 YNFKEQ. The CDR3 contains 15 residues. V trimming: 1 base; J trimming: 3 bases; junction bases outside the gene matches: 4. CDR3 coding DNA: TGTGCCAGCAGCCAAGGGACAGGGGCTAACTACGAGCAGTACTTC. Its translation is CASSQGTGANYEQYF.

The J gene is TRBJ2-3, the V gene TRBV28, with 7 bases that match TRBD2. Germline V gene data show CDR1 as MDHEN and CDR2 as SYDVKM. The CDR3 contains 13 residues. With 8 bases clipped from V and 0 bases from J, the junction kept 2 bases outside the gene matches. This chain's CDR3 is CASGRGSTDTQYF. The CDR3 coding sequence is TGTGCCAGCGGGAGGGGAAGCACAGATACGCAGTATTTT.

The chain is built from TRBV5-8 and TRBJ1-1; a possible D gene is TRBD1 (5 bases). In germline, CDR1 is SGHTS, CDR2 YDEGEE. Deletions cut 8 bases from V and 1 base from J, with 15 bases between. The CDR3 is 14 amino acids. DNA of the CDR3: TGTGCCAGTACAGGAGTTACCCCGAACACTGAAGCTTTCTTT. This translates into CASTGVTPNTEAFF.

The V gene is TRBV28, the J gene TRBJ1-1, with D uncertain. The length of the CDR3 is 12 residues. Germline V lookup: CDR1 MDHEN, CDR2 SYDVKM. Trimming cost V 3 bases and J 7 bases, with 9 bases left between them. In nucleotides, the CDR3 is TGTGCCAGCAGTTTCCCGGGAAGTGAAGCTTTCTTT. Protein: CASSFPGSEAFF.

V usage is TRBV15 and J usage is TRBJ2-7, with D possibly being TRBD1 (5 bases). V lost 4 bases and J lost 7, with 11 bases in between. This CDR3 has 12 residues. Per germline, CDR1 LNHNV and CDR2 YYDKDF (reference sequence). CDR3 amino acids: CATSTISGEQYF. For the CDR3, the DNA is TGTGCCACCAGCACCATCTCAGGGGAGCAGTACTTC. The whole variable domain, remainder taken from reference TRBV15 and TRBJ2-7, is DAMVIQNPRYQVTQFGKPVTLSCSQTLNHNVMYWYQQKSSQAPKLLFHYYDKDFNNEADTPDNFQSRRPNTSFCFLDIRSPGLGDTAMYLCATSTISGEQYFGPGTRLTVT.

This chain uses TRBV5-3 with TRBJ2-3; weak D call: TRBD2 (5 bases). TRBV5-3 is sorted into the ORF group, with uncertain function. This CDR3 is built from 15 residues. V was trimmed by 5 bases and J by 1 base, leaving 14 bases between them. The chain's CDR3 is CARRSASKRTDTQYF. CDR3 coding DNA: TGTGCCAGAAGGTCTGCTAGCAAGCGCACAGATACGCAGTATTTT.

CDR3 sequence: CASSQGLSTDTQYF. The CDR3, as DNA: TGTGCCAGCAGCCAGGGGCTTAGCACAGATACGCAGTATTTT. The chain carries TRBV7-9 and TRBJ2-3, with D perhaps TRBD1 (6 bases). CDR1 and CDR2 from the germline V gene are SEHNR and FQNEAQ (reference sequence). The CDR3 consists of 14 residues. Trimming cost V 5 bases and J 0 bases, with 9 bases left between them.

This clone was seen once. The chain combines TRBV29-1 with TRBJ1-1; D gene ambiguous. Germline CDR1 reads SQVTM; CDR2 reads ANQGSEA. V lost 4 bases and J 6 bases, leaving 3 bases between the germline ends. This CDR3 comprises 9 residues. In DNA form, the CDR3 reads TGCAGCGTTGGGGCTGAAGCTTTCTTT. As protein: CSVGAEAFF.

This chain joins TRBV7-6 and TRBJ1-1, with a possible D match to TRBD1 (6 bases). This CDR3 region has 15 residues. Germline V gene lookup returns CDR1 SGHVS and CDR2 FNYEAQ. V was clipped by 2 bases and J by 3 bases, with 13 bases between them. The CDR3 region has the DNA TGTGCCAGCAGCTTAAGGGGGGCCCCCGACACTGAAGCTTTCTTT. Residues: CASSLRGAPDTEAFF.

J is TRBJ2-2 and V is TRBV5-6; TRBD2 might be the D (7 bases). Germline V gene data show CDR1 as SGHDT and CDR2 as YYEEEE. Trimming removed 4 bases at V and 4 bases at J, with 20 bases between. CDR3 length: 17 amino acids. DNA of the CDR3: TGTGCCAGCAGCCCAGCTCTCGGGCGGGGGCGCACCGGGGAGCTGTTTTTT. As protein: CASSPALGRGRTGELFF.

V is TRBV7-6 and J is TRBJ1-1; D is perhaps TRBD1 (5 bases). CDR1 is SGHVS and CDR2 is FNYEAQ in the germline V gene. V was trimmed by 8 bases and J by 7 bases, leaving 11 bases between them. The CDR3 extends over 11 amino acids. The DNA of the CDR3 is TGTGCCAGCGCCACGGGGGGTGAAGCTTTCTTT. Residues: CASATGGEAFF.

The chain links TRBV11-2 to TRBJ2-7; weak D call: TRBD2 (5 bases). CDR1 is SGHAT, CDR2 FQNNGV, per germline. V gave up 8 bases and J gave up 11 bases, with 16 bases separating them. CDR3 length: 11 amino acids. The CDR3 region has the DNA TGTGCCAGCGGAAATCGGGGAAGGGAGTACTTC. Its translation is CASGNRGREYF.

The chain joins TRBV7-2 to TRBJ2-1; D unclear. This CDR3 contains 14 residues. Germline V gene data show CDR1 as SGHTA and CDR2 as FQGNSA. V was trimmed by 4 bases and J by 5 bases, leaving 12 bases between them. CDR3 bases: TGTGCCAGCAGCTCCATCTCACGTAACAATGAGCAGTTCTTC. Translated, it gives CASSSISRNNEQFF.

There are a few counts of this clone. The chain links TRBV5-1 to TRBJ2-7; D gene ambiguous. Germline CDR1 and CDR2: SGHRS and YFSETQ. V lost 5 bases and J 4 bases, leaving 13 bases between the germline ends. The CDR3 consists of 13 residues. The CDR3 DNA reads as TGCGCCAGCAGTTGGCAGGCGGATTACGAGCAGTACTTC. It encodes CASSWQADYEQYF. The whole variable domain, filled in from reference TRBV5-1 and TRBJ2-7, reads KAGVTQTPRYLIKTRGQQVTLSCSPISGHRSVSWYQQTPGQGLQFLFEYFSETQRNKGNFPGRFSGRQFSNSRSEMNVSTLELGDSALYLCASSWQADYEQYFGPGTRLTVT.

This chain connects TRBV6-1 to TRBJ2-1; the D gene is possibly TRBD2 (6 bases). Germline V gene data show CDR1 as MNHNS and CDR2 as SASEGT. V lost 1 base, J lost 4 bases, and 8 bases lay in between. The length of the CDR3 is 14 residues. For the CDR3, the DNA is TGTGCCAGCAGTGAAGGGGACTCTTACAATGAGCAGTTCTTC. This sequence encodes CASSEGDSYNEQFF.

The J gene is TRBJ2-5, the V gene TRBV4-2; 7 bases are a match to TRBD1. Per the germline V gene, CDR1 is LGHNA and CDR2 is YNFKEQ. V dropped 0 bases and J dropped 2; count of bases not matched to a gene: 6. This CDR3 has 16 amino acids. The CDR3 here is CASSQDYRGFQETQYF. In DNA, the CDR3 is TGTGCCAGCAGCCAAGATTACAGGGGATTTCAAGAGACCCAGTACTTC.

The chain has TRBV28 and TRBJ2-1; the D gene is possibly TRBD2 (5 bases). In germline, CDR1 is MDHEN, CDR2 SYDVKM. This CDR3 contains 14 residues. The V end lost 6 bases, the J end lost 0 bases, and 9 bases lay between the germline ends. CDR3 sequence reads: CASRQGSSYNEQFF. DNA for the CDR3: TGTGCCAGCAGGCAAGGGAGCTCCTACAATGAGCAGTTCTTC.

CDR3 amino acids: CASSYYGSGIHQPQHF. The CDR3 nucleotides read TGTGCCAGCAGTTACTACGGGTCAGGGATTCATCAGCCCCAGCATTTT. This chain joins TRBV6-6 and TRBJ1-5, with D possibly being TRBD1 (5 bases). The CDR3 spans 16 residues. In germline, CDR1 is MNHNY, CDR2 SVGAGI (reference sequence). V was shortened by 1 base and J by 5 bases, with 15 bases between the two germline ends.

The V and J genes are TRBV4-1 and TRBJ2-1; D uncertain. The V and J ends lost 4 bases and 10 bases respectively, with 14 bases between them. Germline V gene sequence: CDR1 MGHRA, CDR2 YSYEKL. The CDR3 consists of 13 residues. The chain's CDR3 is CASSLDMGFEQFF. CDR3 sequence (DNA): TGCGCCAGCAGCCTCGACATGGGCTTCGAGCAGTTCTTC.

V and J are TRBV28 and TRBJ2-5; possibly TRBD1 or TRBD2 for D (5 bases each). Trimming took 5 bases from V and 5 from J, leaving 18 bases between them. Per the germline V gene, CDR1 is MDHEN and CDR2 is SYDVKM. The CDR3 has 15 residues. This CDR3 reads CASSQSGAWGETQYF. The CDR3 DNA is TGTGCCAGCAGTCAGAGCGGAGCATGGGGGGAGACCCAGTACTTC.